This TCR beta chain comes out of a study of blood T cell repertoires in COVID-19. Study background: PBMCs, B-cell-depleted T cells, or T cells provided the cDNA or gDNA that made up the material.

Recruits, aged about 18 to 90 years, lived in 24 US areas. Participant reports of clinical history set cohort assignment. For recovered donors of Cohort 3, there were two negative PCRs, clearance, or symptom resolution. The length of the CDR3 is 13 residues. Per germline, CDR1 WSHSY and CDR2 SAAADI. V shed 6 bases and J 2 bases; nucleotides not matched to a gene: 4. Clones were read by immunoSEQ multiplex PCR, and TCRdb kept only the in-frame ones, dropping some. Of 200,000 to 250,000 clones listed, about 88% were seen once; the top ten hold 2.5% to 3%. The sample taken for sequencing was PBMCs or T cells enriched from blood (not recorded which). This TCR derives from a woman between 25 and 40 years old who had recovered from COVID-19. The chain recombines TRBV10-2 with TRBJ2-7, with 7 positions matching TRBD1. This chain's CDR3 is CASRGQATYEQYF. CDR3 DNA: TGCGCCAGCAGAGGACAGGCCACCTACGAGCAGTACTTC.